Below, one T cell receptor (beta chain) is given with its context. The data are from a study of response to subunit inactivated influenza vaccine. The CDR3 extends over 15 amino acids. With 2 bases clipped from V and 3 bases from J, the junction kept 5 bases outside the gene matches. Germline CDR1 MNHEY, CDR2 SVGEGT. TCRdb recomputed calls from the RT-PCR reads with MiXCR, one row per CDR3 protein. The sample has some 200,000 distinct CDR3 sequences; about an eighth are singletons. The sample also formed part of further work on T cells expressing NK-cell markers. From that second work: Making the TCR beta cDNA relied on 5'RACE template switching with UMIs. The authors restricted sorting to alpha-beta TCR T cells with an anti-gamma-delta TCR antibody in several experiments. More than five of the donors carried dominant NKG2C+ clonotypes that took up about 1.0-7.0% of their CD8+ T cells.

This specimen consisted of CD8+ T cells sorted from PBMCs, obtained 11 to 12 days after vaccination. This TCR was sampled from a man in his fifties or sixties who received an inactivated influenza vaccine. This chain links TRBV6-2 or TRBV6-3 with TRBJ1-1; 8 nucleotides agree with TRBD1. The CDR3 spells CASSYTGDRYTEAFF. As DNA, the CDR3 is TGTGCCAGCAGTTACACTGGGGACAGGTACACTGAAGCTTTCTTT.